This entry lists 12 T cell receptor beta chains sequenced from one sample in a study of cytomegalovirus exposure and HLA in healthy donors. The PCR used 60 Vbeta and 13 Jbeta primers. Sequencing was performed with immunoSEQ multiplex PCR; in TCRdb, only in-frame clones are kept and a portion is missing. The repertoire includes approximately 140,000 clones, over 70% of them detected once, and approximately 7% sits in the top ten. The sample consisted of PBMCs. These receptors were collected from a man in his forties in good health and CMV-seropositive.

This clone was counted a single time. The chain joins TRBV6-6 to TRBJ1-2; D is perhaps TRBD1 (5 bases). Deletions cut 2 bases from V and 6 bases from J, with 10 bases between. This CDR3 has 13 residues. CDR1 MNHNY and CDR2 SVGAGI come from the germline V gene (reference sequence). The chain's CDR3 is CASSYDSADGYTF. The CDR3 DNA sequence: TGTGCCAGCAGTTACGACAGTGCTGATGGCTACACCTTC.

This clone appeared once. J is TRBJ2-1 and V is TRBV29-1; perhaps TRBD2 as D (7 bases). Germline V gives CDR1 SQVTM, CDR2 ANQGSEA. CDR3 size: 14 residues. Trimming pared 3 bases from V and 2 bases from J, leaving 11 bases between. CDR3 sequence: CSVDLRGPYNEQFF. The CDR3 bases are TGCAGCGTTGATTTGCGGGGGCCCTACAATGAGCAGTTCTTC.

The gene calls are TRBV19 and TRBJ2-1, with 7 positions matching TRBD1. From germline, CDR1 is LNHDA and CDR2 SQIVND (reference sequence). The CDR3 totals 15 residues. V trimming: 3 bases; J trimming: 0 bases; junction bases outside the gene matches: 2. CDR3 in amino acids: CASSMDRSSYNEQFF. The CDR3 DNA reads TGTGCCAGTAGTATGGACAGGAGCTCCTACAATGAGCAGTTCTTC.

The rearrangement links TRBV30 to TRBJ1-4; perhaps TRBD1 as D (6 bases). The CDR3 contains 15 residues. V dropped 5 bases and J dropped 6 bases, with 19 bases sitting between them. The V gene's germline CDR1 is GTSNPN and CDR2 SVGIG (reference sequence). This CDR3 is CAWGEDNRAYEKLFF. The CDR3 coding sequence is TGTGCCTGGGGGGAAGATAACAGGGCCTATGAAAAACTGTTTTTT.

This chain joins TRBV12-5 and TRBJ1-1; D is uncertain. The V end was cut by 1 base, the J end by 0 bases, with 3 bases between. CDR3 length equals 13 residues. Looked up from germline, CDR1 is LGHNT and CDR2 is FRNRAP. This chain's CDR3 is CASGLGVNTEAFF. CDR3 nucleotides: TGTGCTAGTGGTTTGGGCGTGAACACTGAAGCTTTCTTT.

The chain recombines TRBV5-8 with TRBJ1-3; weak D call: TRBD1 (6 bases). Trimming stripped 0 bases from V and 2 bases from J, with 9 bases between. CDR3 length equals 15 residues. The germline gives CDR1 SGHTS, CDR2 YDEGEE. CDR3 DNA: TGTGCCAGCAGCTTGGGACAGGCCACTGGAAACACCATATATTTT. Translating gives CASSLGQATGNTIYF.

This clone came up once. The V gene is TRBV9, the J gene TRBJ2-3; D is ambiguous. This CDR3 spans 15 amino acids. Between the trimmed V and J ends, which lost 1 base and 2 bases, there was a span of 11 bases. Germline V CDR1 and CDR2: SGDLS, YYNGEE. The CDR3 spells CASSVNSLHTDTQYF. The CDR3 region has the DNA TGTGCCAGCAGCGTAAACAGCCTACACACAGATACGCAGTATTTT. Filled out from reference TRBV9 and TRBJ2-3, the complete variable domain reads DSGVTQTPKHLITATGQRVTLRCSPRSGDLSVYWYQQSLDQGLQFLIQYYNGEERAKGNILERFSAQQFPDLHSELNLSSLELGDSALYFCASSVNSLHTDTQYFGPGTRLTVL.

This clone was recorded a few times. The rearrangement links TRBV7-9 to TRBJ1-4, with D perhaps TRBD1 (5 bases). The germline CDR1 and CDR2 sequences are SEHNR and FQNEAQ (reference sequence). This CDR3 is built from 12 residues. The CDR3 reads CALLGGNEKLFF. Written as DNA, the CDR3 is TGTGCTCTTCTGGGGGGTAATGAAAAACTGTTTTTT.

V and J are TRBV4-2 and TRBJ2-5, with TRBD2 identical over 9 bases. Trimming took 0 bases from V and 9 from J; bases not matched to a gene: 14. Germline V CDR1 and CDR2: LGHNA, YNFKEQ. This CDR3 spans 17 amino acids. CDR3 sequence reads: CASSQEEASGAQGAQYF. DNA of the CDR3: TGTGCCAGCAGCCAAGAGGAGGCTAGCGGGGCCCAAGGGGCCCAGTACTTC.

The chain links TRBV7-2 to TRBJ1-3; D gene unclear. V dropped 5 bases and J dropped 0 bases, with 11 bases sitting between them. CDR3 length: 15 amino acids. The V gene's germline CDR1 is SGHTA and CDR2 FQGNSA. The CDR3 loop is CASSLGGLSGNTIYF. The CDR3 DNA is TGTGCCAGCAGCCTAGGAGGTCTCTCTGGAAACACCATATATTTT.

The rearrangement joins TRBV28 to TRBJ2-5; 7 bases agree with TRBD2. The germline gives CDR1 MDHEN, CDR2 SYDVKM. This CDR3 is built from 15 residues. After removal of 3 bases from V and 1 base from J, the junction contained 5 bases not matched to a gene. This CDR3 reads CASSLAGETQETQYF. DNA of the CDR3: TGTGCCAGCAGTTTGGCGGGGGAGACCCAAGAGACCCAGTACTTC.

This chain uses TRBV20-1 with TRBJ1-1; D ambiguous. Trimming shortened V by 7 bases and J by 0 bases, and 6 bases separated the two germline ends. The CDR3 runs to 11 residues. Germline CDR1 is DFQATT and CDR2 is SNEGSKA (reference sequence). CDR3 DNA sequence: TGCAGTGTACCAGTGAACACTGAAGCTTTCTTT. Translating it yields CSVPVNTEAFF.